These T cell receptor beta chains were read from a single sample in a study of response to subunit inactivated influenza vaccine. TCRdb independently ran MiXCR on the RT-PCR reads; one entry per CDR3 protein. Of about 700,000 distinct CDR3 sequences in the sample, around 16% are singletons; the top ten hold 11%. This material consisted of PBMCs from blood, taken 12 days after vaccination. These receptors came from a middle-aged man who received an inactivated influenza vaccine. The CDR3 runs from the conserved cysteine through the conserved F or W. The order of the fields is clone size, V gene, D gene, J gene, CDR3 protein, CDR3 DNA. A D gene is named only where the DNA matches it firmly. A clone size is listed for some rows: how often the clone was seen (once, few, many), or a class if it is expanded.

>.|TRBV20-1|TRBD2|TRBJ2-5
CSALRGGSKTQYF
TGCAGTGCGCTGCGGGGGGGCTCGAAGACCCAGTACTTC
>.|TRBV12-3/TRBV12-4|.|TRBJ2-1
CASSQGGGQYNEQFF
TGTGCCAGCAGCCAGGGGGGCGGACAGTACAATGAGCAGTTCTTC
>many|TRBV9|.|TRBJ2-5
CASSVGTIQETQYF
TGTGCCAGCAGCGTAGGTACTATTCAAGAGACCCAGTACTTC
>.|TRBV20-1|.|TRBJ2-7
CSAKARGRRTVHEQYF
TGCAGTGCCAAAGCGAGGGGACGAAGAACCGTCCACGAGCAGTACTTC
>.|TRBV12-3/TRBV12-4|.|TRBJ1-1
CASSTGTTEAFF
TGTGCCAGCAGCACAGGAACCACTGAAGCTTTCTTT
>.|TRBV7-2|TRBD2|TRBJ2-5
CASSLSTSGYQETQYF
TGTGCCAGCAGCTTATCGACTAGCGGCTACCAAGAGACCCAGTACTTC
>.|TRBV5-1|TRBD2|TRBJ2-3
CASSLAGTSGRGRTDTQYF
TGCGCCAGCAGCTTGGCCGGGACTAGCGGGAGGGGTCGCACAGATACGCAGTATTTT
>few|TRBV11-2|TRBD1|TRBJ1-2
CASSLDWTGYGYTF
TGTGCCAGCAGCTTAGATTGGACAGGGTATGGCTACACCTTC
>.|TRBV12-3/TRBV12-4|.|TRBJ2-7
CASSLAGPAYEQYF
TGTGCCAGCAGTTTGGCGGGGCCCGCCTACGAGCAGTACTTC
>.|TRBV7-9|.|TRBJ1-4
CASSLADIFREKLFF
TGTGCCAGCAGCTTGGCTGACATCTTTCGTGAAAAACTGTTTTTT
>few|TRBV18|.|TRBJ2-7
CASSPGGQYEQYF
TGTGCCAGCTCACCAGGGGGCCAGTACGAGCAGTACTTC
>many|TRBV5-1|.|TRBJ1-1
CASSLGRAEAFF
TGCGCCAGCAGTTTGGGACGGGCTGAAGCTTTCTTT